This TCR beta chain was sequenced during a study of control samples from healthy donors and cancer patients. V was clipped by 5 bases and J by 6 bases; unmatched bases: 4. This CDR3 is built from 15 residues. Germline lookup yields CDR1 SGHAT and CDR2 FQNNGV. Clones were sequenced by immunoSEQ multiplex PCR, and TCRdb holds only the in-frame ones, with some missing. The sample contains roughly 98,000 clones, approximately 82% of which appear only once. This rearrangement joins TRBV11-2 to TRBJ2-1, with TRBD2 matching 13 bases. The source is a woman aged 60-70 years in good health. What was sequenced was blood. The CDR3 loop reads CASSLTSGGANEQFF. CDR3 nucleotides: TGTGCCAGCAGCCTCACTAGCGGGGGGGCCAATGAGCAGTTCTTC.